Sequencing of this T cell receptor beta chain was carried out in a study of T cell responses to AZD1222 COVID-19 vaccine. Study-wide context: Second-dose groups at about 4 or about 12 weeks were pooled. Notes on the study in general: Spike was spanned by vaccine-associated CD4 TCRs, with dominance at 160-218 and 743-854. Nearly half of the spike-specific TCRs reportedly recognize variant regions that carry no mutations. When two AZD1222 doses had been given, Spike-specific TCR breadth and depth rose.

Data came from immunoSEQ multiplex PCR; TCRdb stores just in-frame clones and leaves some out. The sample carries approximately 130,000 clones, approximately 91% recorded once. Trimming left V 6 bases short and J 2 bases short, with 7 bases between. The CDR3 is made up of 12 amino acids. In germline, CDR1 is LNHDA, CDR2 SQIVND (reference sequence). Turning to this clone: Its antigen remains unidentified. The same CDR3 is also encoded by other DNA sequences in this sample.

The source of this sequence is an adult in good health. The sample was peripheral blood, taken on day 0 of AZD1222 vaccination. The chain is built from TRBV19 and TRBJ1-1; D is possibly TRBD1 (5 bases). This CDR3 reads CASRRGNTEAFF. CDR3 DNA sequence: TGTGCCAGTAGACGGGGCAACACTGAAGCTTTCTTT.